The T cell receptor (beta chain) described here comes from a study of T cell responses to AZD1222 COVID-19 vaccine. General observations from the study: No day 14 peak samples; only post-peak repertoires were characterized.

Using immunoSEQ multiplex PCR, the repertoire was profiled, and TCRdb retains in-frame clones only, with some absent. This table has approximately 200,000 clones, approximately 86% appearing once. Of note for this clone: The antigen is unknown.

The material sequenced was peripheral blood, taken on day 0 of AZD1222 vaccination. The source is an adult in good health.

CDR3 nucleotide sequence: TGTGCCAGCAGCCTGGGGCCAGCCCGTTTCACCGGGGAGCTGTTTTTT. The encoded protein is CASSLGPARFTGELFF. This chain joins TRBV7-3 and TRBJ2-2; D is possibly TRBD1 (5 bases). The CDR3 is made up of 16 amino acids. Trimming took off 5 bases at V and 4 bases at J, with 17 bases between the two ends. Per germline, CDR1 SGHTA and CDR2 FQGTGA.